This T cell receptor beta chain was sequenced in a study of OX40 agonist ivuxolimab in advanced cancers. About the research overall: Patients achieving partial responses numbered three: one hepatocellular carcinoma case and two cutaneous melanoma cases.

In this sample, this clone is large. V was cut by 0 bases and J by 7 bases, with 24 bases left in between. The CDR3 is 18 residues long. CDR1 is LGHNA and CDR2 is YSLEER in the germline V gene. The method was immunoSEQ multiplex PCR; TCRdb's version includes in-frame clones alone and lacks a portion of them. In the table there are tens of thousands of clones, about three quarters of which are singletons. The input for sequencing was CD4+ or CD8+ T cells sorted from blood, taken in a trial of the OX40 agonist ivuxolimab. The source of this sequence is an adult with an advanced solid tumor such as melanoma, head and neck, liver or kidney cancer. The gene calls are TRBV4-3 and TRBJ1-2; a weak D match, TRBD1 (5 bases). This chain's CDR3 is CASSQEDPAGWGNGGYTF. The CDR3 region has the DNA TGCGCCAGCAGCCAAGAAGATCCGGCAGGGTGGGGGAATGGTGGCTACACCTTC.